Given below is one TCR beta chain in context. Its antigen is not identified. The donors were part of the 120-subject validation cohort, which stood apart from the roughly 680-subject first cohort. Clones were read by immunoSEQ multiplex PCR, and TCRdb kept only the in-frame ones, dropping some. Altogether 230,000 or so clones are present, 88% being singletons, with the ten largest covering 2.9%. This sample was taken from a study of cytomegalovirus exposure and HLA in healthy donors. Study-wide context: A later analysis reported the roughly 120 validation repertoires used the same platform as the 500 to 800 first-cohort repertoires. General study points: The study put 150 to 200 TCR beta chains on its list as cytomegalovirus-associated.

The source of this sequence is a woman between 18 and 30 years old in good health and CMV-seronegative. Sample: PBMCs.

This chain's CDR3 is CASRPDSFNYNEQFF. CDR3 bases: TGTGCCAGTAGGCCGGACAGTTTCAACTACAATGAGCAGTTCTTC. The chain employs TRBV19 and TRBJ2-1; D perhaps matches TRBD1 (6 bases). The V gene's germline CDR1 is LNHDA and CDR2 SQIVND (reference sequence). The V end lost 6 bases, the J end lost 3 bases, and 15 bases lay between the germline ends. CDR3 length: 15 amino acids.